These 26 T cell receptor beta chains were all obtained from the same sample, sequenced in a study of identical twins. Each CDR3 protein is one row after TCRdb ran MiXCR on the 5' RACE reads. The repertoire includes under 350,000 distinct CDR3 sequences, just under 9.5% of them detected once, and roughly 6.4% sits in the top ten. The same sample was also studied in work on yellow fever vaccine responses in identical twins.

The specimen was CD8+ T cells sorted from blood. These receptors came from a young woman in good health.

There are many counts of this clonotype. The genes are TRBV9 and TRBJ2-5, with 7 bases fitting TRBD2. This CDR3 comprises 15 residues. J was trimmed by 4 bases and V by 4 bases; bases with no gene match: 10. The germline V gene encodes CDR1 SGDLS and CDR2 YYNGEE. The CDR3 here is CASSPGVAGRETQYF. The CDR3 nucleotides read TGTGCCAGCAGCCCCGGGGTAGCGGGTAGAGAGACCCAGTACTTC.

The chain employs TRBV2 and TRBJ2-7, with 8 bases that match TRBD2. J lost 7 bases, V lost 10 bases, and 6 bases had no gene match. Germline CDR1 reads SNHLY; CDR2 reads FYNNEI. The CDR3 is 11 amino acids. The CDR3 DNA follows: TGTGCCACTAGCGGGCCCGGTGAGCAGTACTTC. This translates into CATSGPGEQYF.

This clonotype was picked up a small number of times. This chain connects TRBV4-3 to TRBJ2-1, with a possible D match to TRBD2 (5 bases). Germline CDR1 LGHNA, CDR2 YSLEER. Trimming took off 1 base at V and 4 bases at J, with 8 bases between the two ends. The CDR3 consists of 14 residues. The CDR3 protein is CASSQGTGYNEQFF. The DNA of the CDR3 is TGCGCCAGCAGCCAAGGGACTGGGTACAATGAGCAGTTCTTC.

The genes are TRBV7-9 and TRBJ1-4; 9 bases are shared with TRBD1. J gave up 8 bases and V 7 bases, and 8 bases lay outside the gene matches. The length of the CDR3 is 14 residues. The germline V gene encodes CDR1 SEHNR and CDR2 FQNEAQ (reference sequence). This CDR3 is CASTSGTGLEKLFF. As DNA, the CDR3 is TGTGCCAGCACCTCCGGGACAGGGTTAGAAAAACTGTTTTTT.

V is TRBV7-8 and J is TRBJ2-3, with 10 bases aligning to TRBD2. The germline V gene has CDR1 SGHVS and CDR2 FQNEAQ. The CDR3 length is 14 residues. Trimming cost V 4 bases and J 5 bases; bases outside gene matches: 3. CDR3 sequence: CASSSLAGEDTQYF. The CDR3 nucleotides read TGTGCCAGCAGCTCGCTAGCGGGAGAAGATACGCAGTATTTT. Looking up the rest from reference TRBV7-8 and TRBJ2-3 gives the full variable domain: GAGVSQSPRYKVAKRGQDVALRCDPISGHVSLFWYQQALGQGPEFLTYFQNEAQLDKSGLPSDRFFAERPEGSVSTLKIQRTQQEDSAVYLCASSSLAGEDTQYFGPGTRLTVL.

The genes are TRBV4-3 and TRBJ2-3; the D call may be TRBD1 or TRBD2 (5 bases each). CDR3 length equals 16 residues. CDR1 and CDR2 from the germline V gene are LGHNA and YSLEER. V lost 5 bases, J lost 5 bases, and 20 bases lay in between. CDR3 nucleotides: TGCGCCAGCAGCGTGAGACCGCTAGGGGAGTTAGATACGCAGTATTTT. This sequence encodes CASSVRPLGELDTQYF.

This clonotype has a handful of counts. The chain joins TRBV14 to TRBJ2-5; 10 nucleotides align to TRBD2. CDR1 is SGHDN and CDR2 is FVKESK in the germline V gene. J was trimmed by 2 bases and V by 2 bases; bases with no gene match: 2. This CDR3 region has 15 residues. The DNA of the CDR3 is TGTGCCAGCAGCCAAACTAGCGGGGCGCAAGAGACCCAGTACTTC. It encodes CASSQTSGAQETQYF.

This clonotype was found many times. The chain has TRBV9 and TRBJ2-1; the match to TRBD2 covers 9 bases. This CDR3 has 15 amino acids. V shed 0 bases, J shed 6 bases, and the junction held 4 bases outside the gene matches. Germline CDR1 is SGDLS and CDR2 is YYNGEE. The CDR3 reads CASSVGGLAGNEQFF. The CDR3 nucleotides read TGTGCCAGCAGCGTAGGGGGACTAGCCGGCAATGAGCAGTTCTTC.

The J gene is TRBJ2-1, the V gene TRBV20-1, with 10 bases that match TRBD2. The J segment lost 4 bases and the V segment lost 7 bases, leaving 10 bases of the junction unmatched. Germline values: CDR1 DFQATT, CDR2 SNEGSKA (reference sequence). The CDR3 has 15 residues. The CDR3: CSVQETSGPYNEQFF. DNA for the CDR3: TGCAGTGTCCAGGAGACTAGCGGGCCATACAATGAGCAGTTCTTC.

This clonotype occurred many times. The rearrangement links TRBV12-3 or TRBV12-4 to TRBJ2-2; TRBD2 might be the D (5 bases). V shed 0 bases and J shed 0 bases, with 8 bases lying between them. CDR3 length: 16 residues. For the CDR3, the DNA is TGTGCCAGCAGTTTAGCGCTGGGAGCGAACACCGGGGAGCTGTTTTTT. Translating it yields CASSLALGANTGELFF.

At least ten counts were recorded for this clonotype. The chain recombines TRBV20-1 with TRBJ2-7; 9 nucleotides match TRBD2. The germline V gene encodes CDR1 DFQATT and CDR2 SNEGSKA (reference sequence). The CDR3 runs 17 residues. V trimming: 6 bases; J trimming: 2 bases; junction bases outside the gene matches: 17. CDR3 coding DNA: TGCAGTGCCCCTAGGACTAGCGATCTTGCTCGTCCCTACGAGCAGTACTTC. This translates into CSAPRTSDLARPYEQYF.

This clonotype has only a few counts. The V call is TRBV7-9, the J call TRBJ2-5; D gene uncertain. Germline lookup yields CDR1 SEHNR and CDR2 FQNEAQ (reference sequence). This CDR3 contains 13 residues. The V gene lost 3 bases and the J gene lost 2 bases, with 7 bases spanning the gap. The CDR3 here is CASSFPLQETQYF. CDR3 DNA sequence: TGTGCCAGCAGCTTCCCTTTGCAAGAGACCCAGTACTTC.

The genes are TRBV7-9 and TRBJ2-1, with D tentatively TRBD2 (6 bases). The V end lost 1 base, the J end lost 10 bases, and 14 bases lay between the germline ends. CDR3 size: 14 residues. The germline V gene encodes CDR1 SEHNR and CDR2 FQNEAQ (reference sequence). Here the CDR3 reads CASSLDGLSGEQFF. CDR3 in DNA: TGTGCCAGCAGCTTAGATGGACTATCCGGGGAGCAGTTCTTC.

This clonotype was observed a few times. Relative to the germline gene, one junction end is altered; a read error may explain this. This chain uses TRBV10-3 with TRBJ2-2; the match to TRBD1 covers 12 bases. This CDR3 has 17 residues. Germline V gene lookup returns CDR1 ENHRY and CDR2 SYGVKD. This chain's CDR3 is CLAAGTGGPPGTGELFF. The CDR3 DNA sequence: TGCCTAGCCGCCGGGACAGGGGGCCCCCCAGGCACCGGGGAGCTGTTTTTT.

This clonotype was observed at least ten times. V and J are TRBV4-1 and TRBJ1-2; D uncertain. This CDR3 contains 15 residues. V lost 0 bases, J lost 1 base, and 9 bases lay in between. Looked up from germline, CDR1 is MGHRA and CDR2 is YSYEKL. CDR3 residues: CASSQDSTDNYGYTF. The CDR3 DNA follows: TGCGCCAGCAGCCAAGACTCCACAGATAACTATGGCTACACCTTC.

The chain links TRBV10-3 to TRBJ2-7; TRBD1 agrees at 7 bases. Trimming at V came to 0 bases and at J to 2 bases, leaving 7 bases not matched to a gene. The CDR3 is 16 amino acids. Germline loops: CDR1 ENHRY, CDR2 SYGVKD. CDR3 loop: CAISESLTGVPYEQYF. The DNA for the CDR3 is TGTGCCATCAGTGAGTCACTAACAGGGGTCCCCTACGAGCAGTACTTC.

The chain recombines TRBV7-6 with TRBJ2-1; D is unresolved. The CDR3 has 18 amino acids. The V gene's germline CDR1 is SGHVS and CDR2 FNYEAQ. Trimming removed 1 base at V and 0 bases at J, with 16 bases between. The CDR3 is CASSLGWNSESSYNEQFF. For the CDR3, the DNA is TGTGCCAGCAGCTTAGGTTGGAACTCTGAGAGCTCCTACAATGAGCAGTTCTTC.

The chain's CDR3 is CAISQGAPEDTQYF. CDR3 nucleotide sequence: TGTGCCATCAGTCAGGGGGCCCCAGAAGATACGCAGTATTTT. The chain combines TRBV10-3 with TRBJ2-3; 8 nucleotides agree with TRBD1. This CDR3 has 14 amino acids. From germline, CDR1 is ENHRY and CDR2 SYGVKD. With 5 bases clipped from V and 5 bases from J, the junction kept 6 bases outside the gene matches.

This clonotype showed up just a few times. The V gene is TRBV28, the J gene TRBJ1-2; weak D call: TRBD1 (5 bases). Germline V CDR1 and CDR2: MDHEN, SYDVKM. V lost 4 bases to trimming and J lost 6 bases, with 12 bases between them. This CDR3 is built from 13 residues. CDR3: CASSSTAEDGYTF. The CDR3 nucleotides read TGTGCCAGCAGTTCGACAGCCGAGGATGGCTACACCTTC.

The V gene is TRBV7-8, the J gene TRBJ2-2; 7 bases map to TRBD2. Per the germline V gene, CDR1 is SGHVS and CDR2 is FQNEAQ. V gave up 3 bases and J gave up 4 bases; unmatched junction bases: 8. The CDR3 runs 16 residues. The CDR3 DNA sequence: TGTGCCAGCAGCTTCTTTGCGGGAGCCCCCACCGGGGAGCTGTTTTTT. Encoded protein: CASSFFAGAPTGELFF.

This clonotype came up many times. The J gene is TRBJ2-7, the V gene TRBV12-3 or TRBV12-4; 10 bases match TRBD1. CDR3 length equals 16 residues. Germline trimming cut 5 bases from V and 5 bases from J; bases unmatched to any gene: 12. Written as DNA, the CDR3 is TGTGCCAGCAGTATAAACCCGGGACAGGGGACCCACGAGCAGTACTTC. Translated: CASSINPGQGTHEQYF.

This clonotype showed up just a few times. The chain recombines TRBV11-2 with TRBJ1-1, with 8 bases identical to TRBD1. V was clipped by 4 bases and J by 2 bases; unmatched bases: 6. Germline V gene data show CDR1 as SGHAT and CDR2 as FQNNGV. The CDR3 is 15 residues long. CDR3 in amino acids: CASSSTQGANTEAFF. The CDR3 DNA reads TGTGCCAGCAGCTCCACCCAGGGGGCCAACACTGAAGCTTTCTTT.

This rearrangement joins TRBV3-1 to TRBJ2-5; 8 positions match TRBD2. The germline V gene encodes CDR1 LGHDT and CDR2 YNNKEL (reference sequence). J was trimmed by 1 base and V by 3 bases; bases with no gene match: 7. The CDR3 is 16 amino acids. The CDR3 protein is CASSHTLGTSQETQYF. CDR3 sequence (DNA): TGTGCCAGCAGCCACACCCTGGGGACTAGCCAAGAGACCCAGTACTTC.

This chain joins TRBV5-1 and TRBJ2-7, with 7 bases lining up with TRBD1. This CDR3 contains 13 residues. Germline CDR1 SGHRS, CDR2 YFSETQ. Losses at the gene ends were 4 bases for V and 5 bases for J; bases not matched to a gene: 6. CDR3 residues: CASSTTGFDEQYF. The CDR3 DNA reads as TGCGCCAGCAGCACGACAGGGTTCGACGAGCAGTACTTC.

This sequence joins TRBV27 and TRBJ2-2; 8 nucleotides agree with TRBD2. The CDR3 runs to 16 residues. The germline CDR1 and CDR2 sequences are MNHEY and SMNVEV (reference sequence). After removal of 4 bases from V and 6 bases from J, the junction contained 10 bases not matched to a gene. Written as DNA, the CDR3 is TGTGCCAGCAGTTCTTTTCCGGGGGGGCGGGCCGGGGAGCTGTTTTTT. It translates to CASSSFPGGRAGELFF.

This chain uses TRBV7-9 with TRBJ1-6; D is unresolved. V was cut by 5 bases and J by 5 bases, with 16 bases left in between. Germline CDR1 SEHNR, CDR2 FQNEAQ (reference sequence). The CDR3 is 16 amino acids. CDR3 coding DNA: TGTGCCAGCAGCCCCGTATTCGGAAATAATAATTCACCCCTCCACTTT. This translates into CASSPVFGNNNSPLHF.